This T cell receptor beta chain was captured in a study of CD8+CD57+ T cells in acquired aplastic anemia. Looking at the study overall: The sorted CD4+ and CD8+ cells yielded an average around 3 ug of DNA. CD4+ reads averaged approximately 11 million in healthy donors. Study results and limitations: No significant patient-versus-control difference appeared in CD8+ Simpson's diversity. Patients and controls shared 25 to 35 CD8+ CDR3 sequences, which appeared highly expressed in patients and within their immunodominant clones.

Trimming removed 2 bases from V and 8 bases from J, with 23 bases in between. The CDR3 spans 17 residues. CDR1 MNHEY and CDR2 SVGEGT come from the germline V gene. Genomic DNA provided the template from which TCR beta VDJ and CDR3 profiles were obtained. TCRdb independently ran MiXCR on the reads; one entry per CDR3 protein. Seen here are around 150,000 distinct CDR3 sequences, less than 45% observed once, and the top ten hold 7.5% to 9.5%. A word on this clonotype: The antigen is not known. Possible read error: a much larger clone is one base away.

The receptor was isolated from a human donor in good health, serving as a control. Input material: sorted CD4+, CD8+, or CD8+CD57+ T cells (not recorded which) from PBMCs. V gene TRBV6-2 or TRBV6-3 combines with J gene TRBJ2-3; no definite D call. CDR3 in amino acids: CASSYDGASSRKGTQYF. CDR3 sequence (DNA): TGTGCCAGCAGTTACGATGGAGCGTCGTCGAGGAAAGGTACGCAGTATTTT.